The subject of this entry is one TCR beta chain. V lost 7 bases and J 3 bases, leaving 9 bases between the germline ends. This CDR3 has 12 residues. Per germline, CDR1 MNHNY and CDR2 SVGAGI (reference sequence). The data are from a study of blood T cell repertoires in COVID-19. Original handling: Quantification of nucleated cells was approximated via reference gene primer amplification. Using immunoSEQ multiplex PCR, the repertoire was profiled, and TCRdb retains in-frame clones only, with some absent. V and J calls plus clone size are reproduced from that table; the DNA served to infer D and trimming. The data contain roughly 40,000 clones, approximately 90% of them singletons.

Specimen: peripheral blood. The chain combines TRBV6-6 with TRBJ2-5; a possible D gene is TRBD2 (6 bases). The receptor comes from a human donor in a cohort sampled during active COVID-19. The CDR3 coding sequence is TGTGCCAGCAACCCGGGGGAAGAGACCCAGTACTTC. Translating gives CASNPGEETQYF.